The TCR beta chain described here comes from a study of blood T cell repertoires in COVID-19. Participants were aged 18 to 89 years from approximately 24 US areas. CDR3 length: 14 amino acids. The V end was cut by 3 bases, the J end by 1 base, with 9 bases between. Germline V gene data show CDR1 as SNHLY and CDR2 as FYNNEI. TCRdb's copy holds only in-frame clones and misses some; the assay was immunoSEQ multiplex PCR. The table has around 300,000 clones, approximately 91% seen once. The sample consisted of PBMCs or T cells enriched from blood (not recorded which). This chain connects TRBV2 to TRBJ1-1; maybe TRBD1 (5 bases). The source is a woman aged 40 to 55 who had recovered from COVID-19. The CDR3 here is CASSDRVRNTEAFF. The CDR3, as DNA: TGTGCCAGCAGTGACAGGGTTCGGAACACTGAAGCTTTCTTT.